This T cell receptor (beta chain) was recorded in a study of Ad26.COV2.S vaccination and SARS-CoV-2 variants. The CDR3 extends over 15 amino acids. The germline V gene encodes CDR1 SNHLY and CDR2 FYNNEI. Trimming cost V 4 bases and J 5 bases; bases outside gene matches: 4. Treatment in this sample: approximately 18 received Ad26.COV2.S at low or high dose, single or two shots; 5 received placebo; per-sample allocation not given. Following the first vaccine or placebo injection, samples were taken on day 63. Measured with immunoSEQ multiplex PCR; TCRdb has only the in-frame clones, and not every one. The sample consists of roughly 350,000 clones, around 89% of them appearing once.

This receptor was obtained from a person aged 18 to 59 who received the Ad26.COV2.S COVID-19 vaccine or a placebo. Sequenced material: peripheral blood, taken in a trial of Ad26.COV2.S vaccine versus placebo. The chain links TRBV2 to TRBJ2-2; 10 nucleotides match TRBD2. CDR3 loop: CASSALAGVTGELFF. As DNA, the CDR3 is TGTGCCAGCAGTGCGCTAGCGGGAGTTACCGGGGAGCTGTTTTTT.